A single sample is the source of the 16 T cell receptor beta chains below, sequenced in a study of cytomegalovirus exposure and HLA in healthy donors. The PCR used 60 Vbeta and 13 Jbeta primers. Measured with immunoSEQ multiplex PCR; TCRdb has only the in-frame clones, and not every one. The sample shows approximately 190,000 clones, roughly 86% of them seen only once. Sequenced material: PBMCs. These receptors came from a middle-aged man in good health and CMV-seropositive.

This clone occurred once. The chain employs TRBV9 and TRBJ2-5; a possible D gene is TRBD2 (7 bases). Trimming removed 0 bases from V and 5 bases from J, with 14 bases in between. The CDR3 is 15 residues long. CDR1 SGDLS and CDR2 YYNGEE come from the germline V gene. For the CDR3, the DNA is TGTGCCAGCAGCGTAGAGGGAGGGGGTGGTGAGACCCAGTACTTC. Translated, it gives CASSVEGGGGETQYF.

The chain carries TRBV7-8 and TRBJ1-5, with 7 bases fitting TRBD1. The V and J ends lost 3 bases and 4 bases, in that order; junction bases with no gene match: 0. CDR3 length: 13 amino acids. CDR1 is SGHVS, CDR2 FQNEAQ, per germline. The DNA of the CDR3 is TGTGCCAGCAGCTTGGGACAGAATCAGCCCCAGCATTTT. It encodes CASSLGQNQPQHF.

The chain joins TRBV7-9 to TRBJ2-4, with a weak D call TRBD2 (6 bases). V shed 2 bases and J shed 8 bases, with 10 bases lying between them. The V gene's germline CDR1 is SEHNR and CDR2 FQNEAQ (reference sequence). The CDR3 extends over 13 amino acids. As DNA, the CDR3 is TGTGCCAGCAGCTTATCCAGGGAGGACATTCAGTACTTC. Its translation: CASSLSREDIQYF.

The chain has TRBV4-3 and TRBJ1-2; the match to TRBD1 covers 12 bases. CDR1 is LGHNA, CDR2 YSLEER, per germline. This CDR3 spans 17 amino acids. The V gene end was trimmed by 1 base and the J gene end by 8 bases; junction bases not matched to a gene: 11. As DNA, the CDR3 is TGCGCCAGCAGCCAAGCCCACCCGGGACAGGGGGCTGAAGGCTACACCTTC. Amino acids: CASSQAHPGQGAEGYTF.

The chain couples TRBV6-1 to TRBJ2-7; weak D call: TRBD1 (6 bases). The V gene lost 6 bases and the J gene lost 2 bases, with 14 bases spanning the gap. This CDR3 is built from 14 residues. The germline gives CDR1 MNHNS, CDR2 SASEGT. The CDR3, as DNA: TGTGCCAGCAGCGCCTCCAGGGGACCCTACGAGCAGTACTTC. Its protein is CASSASRGPYEQYF.

V gene TRBV28 combines with J gene TRBJ1-1, with 10 bases identical to TRBD1. J was trimmed by 3 bases and V by 4 bases; bases with no gene match: 5. The CDR3 spans 15 residues. CDR1 MDHEN and CDR2 SYDVKM come from the germline V gene. The CDR3 DNA is TGTGCCAGCAGTTCGGGACAGGGGCAATACACTGAAGCTTTCTTT. As protein: CASSSGQGQYTEAFF.

The chain employs TRBV10-2 and TRBJ1-5; 7 bases agree with TRBD1. Trimming cost V 5 bases and J 0 bases; bases outside gene matches: 4. Germline CDR1 and CDR2: WSHSY and SAAADI. This CDR3 has 15 residues. The CDR3 is CASSRDRDSNQPQHF. Written as DNA, the CDR3 is TGCGCCAGCAGTCGCGACAGGGATAGCAATCAGCCCCAGCATTTT.

V and J are TRBV5-4 and TRBJ2-7, with TRBD1 matching 8 bases. The J segment lost 5 bases and the V segment lost 0 bases, leaving 10 bases of the junction unmatched. Germline V CDR1 and CDR2: SGHNT, YYREEE (reference sequence). There are 16 residues in the CDR3. CDR3 DNA: TGTGCCAGCAGCTTGGGGACAGGGAGAAGTCTCGACGAGCAGTACTTC. Protein: CASSLGTGRSLDEQYF.

The J gene is TRBJ2-4, the V gene TRBV9; tentatively, D is TRBD2 (6 bases). Germline V CDR1 and CDR2: SGDLS, YYNGEE. The CDR3 consists of 14 residues. The ends were cut back, 4 bases at V and 3 bases at J, with 11 bases in the middle. The chain's CDR3 is CASSPGGGKNIQYF. Here the CDR3 DNA reads TGTGCCAGCAGCCCCGGGGGAGGCAAAAACATTCAGTACTTC.

This sequence joins TRBV6-1 and TRBJ1-1; D is unclear. Germline V gene lookup returns CDR1 MNHNS and CDR2 SASEGT. The ends were cut back, 6 bases at V and 1 base at J, with 9 bases in the middle. The CDR3 covers 13 residues. The CDR3 sequence is CASSRHQNTEAFF. The DNA of the CDR3 is TGTGCCAGCAGCCGACACCAGAACACTGAAGCTTTCTTT.

The table lists this clone with a count of one. The chain employs TRBV28 and TRBJ2-7; D is unresolved. This CDR3 comprises 13 residues. V was trimmed by 2 bases and J by 3 bases, leaving 8 bases between them. The germline CDR1 and CDR2 sequences are MDHEN and SYDVKM. CDR3 in DNA: TGTGCCAGCAGTTTAGCCCAGGACTACGAGCAGTACTTC. Residues: CASSLAQDYEQYF.

The chain uses TRBV19 and TRBJ1-4; 7 positions agree with TRBD1. This CDR3 is built from 16 residues. Trimming took 0 bases from V and 2 from J; bases not matched to a gene: 3. The germline gives CDR1 LNHDA, CDR2 SQIVND (reference sequence). CDR3 sequence reads: CASSIDPGQTNEKLFF. The CDR3 DNA reads TGTGCCAGTAGTATAGATCCGGGACAGACTAATGAAAAACTGTTTTTT.

The CDR3 coding sequence is TGCGCCAGCAGCCAGACGGGACAGGGGGAGACCCAGTACTTC. It specifies CASSQTGQGETQYF. The V gene is TRBV5-1, the J gene TRBJ2-5; 10 bases map to TRBD1. This CDR3 is built from 14 residues. V dropped 4 bases and J dropped 5; count of bases not matched to a gene: 5. Germline loops: CDR1 SGHRS, CDR2 YFSETQ.

The chain is built from TRBV7-9 and TRBJ2-7, with 10 nucleotides matching TRBD2. Germline V gives CDR1 SEHNR, CDR2 FQNEAQ (reference sequence). The CDR3 runs 18 residues. The junction had 19 bases not matched to a gene; V was cut back by 5 bases and J by 6 bases. CDR3 nucleotides: TGTGCCAGCAGCCACACGAATTACCTAAGCGGGAGGGCCGGCGAGCAGTACTTC. This translates into CASSHTNYLSGRAGEQYF.

The sample holds one count of this clone. J is TRBJ1-4 and V is TRBV10-2; D might be TRBD1 (5 bases). The CDR3 is made up of 12 amino acids. V shed 10 bases and J shed 4 bases, with 10 bases lying between them. Germline V lookup: CDR1 WSHSY, CDR2 SAAADI. Here the CDR3 reads CATADSNEKLFF. CDR3 DNA sequence: TGCGCCACCGCCGACAGTAATGAAAAACTGTTTTTT.

The chain combines TRBV6-5 with TRBJ2-7; D is possibly TRBD2 (6 bases). Trimming took off 2 bases at V and 0 bases at J, with 11 bases between the two ends. This CDR3 spans 15 amino acids. Per the germline V gene, CDR1 is MNHEY and CDR2 is SVGAGI. CDR3 nucleotide sequence: TGTGCCAGCAGTTACGGCCGGGGGACCTCCTACGAGCAGTACTTC. Its translation is CASSYGRGTSYEQYF.